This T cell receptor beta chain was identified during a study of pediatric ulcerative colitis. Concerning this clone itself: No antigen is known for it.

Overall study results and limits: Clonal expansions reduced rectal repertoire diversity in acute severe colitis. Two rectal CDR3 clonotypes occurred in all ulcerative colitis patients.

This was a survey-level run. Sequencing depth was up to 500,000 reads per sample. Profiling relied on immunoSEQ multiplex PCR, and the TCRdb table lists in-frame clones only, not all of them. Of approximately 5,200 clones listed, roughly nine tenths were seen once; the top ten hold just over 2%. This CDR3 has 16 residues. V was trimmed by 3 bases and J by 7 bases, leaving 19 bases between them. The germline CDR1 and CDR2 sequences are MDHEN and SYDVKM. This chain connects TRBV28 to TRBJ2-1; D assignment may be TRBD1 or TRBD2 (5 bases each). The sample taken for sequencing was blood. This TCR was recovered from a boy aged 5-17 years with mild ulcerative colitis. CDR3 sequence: CASSLWGTNVPNEQFF. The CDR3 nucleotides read TGTGCCAGCAGTTTGTGGGGGACGAACGTCCCTAATGAGCAGTTCTTC.